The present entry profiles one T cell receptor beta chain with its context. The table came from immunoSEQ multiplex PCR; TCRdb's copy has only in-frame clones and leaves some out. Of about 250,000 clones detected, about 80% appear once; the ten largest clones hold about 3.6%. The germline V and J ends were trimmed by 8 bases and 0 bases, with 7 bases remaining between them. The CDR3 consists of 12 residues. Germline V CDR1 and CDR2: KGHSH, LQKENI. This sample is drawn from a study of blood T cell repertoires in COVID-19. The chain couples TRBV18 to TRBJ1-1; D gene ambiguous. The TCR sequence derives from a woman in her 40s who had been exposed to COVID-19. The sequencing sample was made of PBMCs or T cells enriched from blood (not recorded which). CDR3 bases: TGTGCCAGCAAGACACTGAACACTGAAGCTTTCTTT. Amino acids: CASKTLNTEAFF.